This is a list of T cell receptor beta chains from one sample in a study of shared clonotypes between healthy human individuals. The assay was immunoSEQ multiplex PCR, and TCRdb's table has in-frame clones only and misses some. The data show about 2.1 million clones, with about 93% seen just once and approximately 1.6% held by the top ten. The sequenced sample was naive CD8+ T cells from PBMCs. The receptors shown here come from a man aged 18 to 29 in good health. Some clones in this sample may be carry-over from other donors' samples. Both conserved end residues are part of each CDR3. Each record gives: clone size, J gene, D gene, V gene, CDR3 DNA, CDR3 protein. D genes are given only for firm matches. Expanded clones are given a class, and other clones once, few, many or no size at all.

>NA|TRBJ2-1|TRBD2|TRBV27
TGTGCCAGCAGTCCGAGACTAGCGGGGTTCAATGAGCAGTTCTTC
CASSPRLAGFNEQFF
>NA|TRBJ1-1|NA|TRBV7-2
TGTGCCAGCAGCTTAGTGATACGGGGGACTGAAGCTTTCTTT
CASSLVIRGTEAFF
>NA|TRBJ2-3|TRBD2|TRBV9
TGTGCCAGCAGCGCTGTCGGACTAGCGGGTCTCACAGATACGCAGTATTTT
CASSAVGLAGLTDTQYF
>NA|TRBJ2-3|NA|TRBV19
TGTGCCAGTAGTCCCCTCCCGTTAGATACGCAGTATTTT
CASSPLPLDTQYF
>NA|TRBJ2-7|NA|TRBV28
TGTGCCAGCAGTCCCACGAACGGAGAAGGCGAGCAGTACTTC
CASSPTNGEGEQYF
>NA|TRBJ2-5|TRBD2|TRBV11-2
TGTGCCAGCAGCTTCGGGACTAGCGGGATGGAGACCCAGTACTTC
CASSFGTSGMETQYF
>NA|TRBJ2-7|NA|TRBV15
TGTGCCACCAGTTTCGGGCTAGGGGCATACGAGCAGTACTTC
CATSFGLGAYEQYF
>NA|TRBJ1-3|NA|TRBV9
TGTGCCAGCAGCCTACCCGGAAACACCATATATTTT
CASSLPGNTIYF
>NA|TRBJ2-3|TRBD1|TRBV5-5
TGTGCCAGCAGCGGGGCCCTCCAAGGGGGCGGCACAGATACGCAGTATTTT
CASSGALQGGGTDTQYF
>NA|TRBJ1-1|NA|TRBV28
TGTGCCACTTTAAGGGGGACATATGAAGCTTTCTTT
CATLRGTYEAFF
>NA|TRBJ2-3|NA|TRBV9
TGTGCCAGCAGCCCTGCGGGCCTGAGCACAGATACGCAGTATTTT
CASSPAGLSTDTQYF
>NA|TRBJ2-1|TRBD2|TRBV9
TGTGCCAGCAGCGTTGGAGCGGGAGGGAGGGAGCAGTTCTTC
CASSVGAGGREQFF
>NA|TRBJ1-2|NA|TRBV10-2
TGCGCCAGCGGTGAAGACAGCCGAAACTATGGCTACACCTTC
CASGEDSRNYGYTF
>NA|TRBJ1-4|NA|TRBV7-9
TGTGCCAGCAGCTTAGTTTCAGGGGTAAACGAAAAACTGTTTTTT
CASSLVSGVNEKLFF
>NA|TRBJ1-1|NA|TRBV5-1
TGCGCCAGCAGCCTAGTCCGGGGCACTGAAGCTTTCTTT
CASSLVRGTEAFF
>NA|TRBJ2-3|NA|TRBV29-1
TGCAGCGTCGTGGTCGATACGCAGTATTTT
CSVVVDTQYF
>NA|TRBJ2-1|TRBD2|TRBV2
TGTGCCAGCCAAGGGACTAGCCCCTACAATGAGCAGTTCTTC
CASQGTSPYNEQFF
>NA|TRBJ2-1|NA|TRBV13
TGTGCCAGCAGCTTGGTTAGGGGGGGTTACAATGAGCAGTTCTTC
CASSLVRGGYNEQFF
>NA|TRBJ2-7|TRBD2|TRBV5-6
TGTGCCAGCAGCTCGGGACTAGCGGGGCTTTACGAGCAGTACTTC
CASSSGLAGLYEQYF
>NA|TRBJ2-1|TRBD1|TRBV27
TGTGCCAGCACCACTCGGGACAGACCCCTCAATGAGCAGTTCTTC
CASTTRDRPLNEQFF
>NA|TRBJ2-3|TRBD2|TRBV27
TGTGCCAGCAGCGGGAGGGGAGGAGATACGCAGTATTTT
CASSGRGGDTQYF
>NA|TRBJ2-5|NA|TRBV7-3
TGTGCCAGCAGCTCCTCAGGGGAACGAGAGACCCAGTACTTC
CASSSSGERETQYF
>NA|TRBJ1-1|TRBD1|TRBV13
TGTGCCAGCAGCCCCTTGGACAGGGGGAACACTGAAGCTTTCTTT
CASSPLDRGNTEAFF
>once|TRBJ1-1|NA|TRBV27
TGTGCCAGCAGTACCCATGGGAGGTCTGAAGCTTTCTTT
CASSTHGRSEAFF
>NA|TRBJ2-2|NA|TRBV7-9
TGTGCCAGCAGCCACACGGTGGGAGAGGGCACCGGGGAGCTGTTTTTT
CASSHTVGEGTGELFF
>NA|TRBJ1-5|TRBD1|TRBV27
TGTGCCAGCAGTTTCGGACAGGGCAATCAGCCCCAGCATTTT
CASSFGQGNQPQHF
>NA|TRBJ2-2|TRBD1|TRBV18
TGTGCCAGCTCACCAGGGACAGCCAACACCGGGGAGCTGTTTTTT
CASSPGTANTGELFF
>NA|TRBJ2-1|TRBD1|TRBV6-6
TGTGCCAGCAGTTACAAAGGGGGCGATGAGCAGTTCTTC
CASSYKGGDEQFF
>NA|TRBJ1-3|NA|TRBV28
TGTGCCAGCAGCGAAGCCGGGGACTCTGGAAACACCATATATTTT
CASSEAGDSGNTIYF
>NA|TRBJ2-7|NA|TRBV6-5
TGTGCCAGCAGTTACAATTCGGGGGACGAGCAGTACTTC
CASSYNSGDEQYF
>NA|TRBJ2-3|NA|TRBV27
TGTGCCAGCAGCCCACGGAAATTAGTCCCCAGCACAGATACGCAGTATTTT
CASSPRKLVPSTDTQYF
>NA|TRBJ2-6|NA|TRBV15
TGTGCCACCAGCAGAGATGGGGCAGGGGTTGCCAACGTCCTGACTTTC
CATSRDGAGVANVLTF
>NA|TRBJ2-1|NA|TRBV7-3
TGTGCCAGCAGCTGGGGCGGCGGGATGAACAATGAGCAGTTCTTC
CASSWGGGMNNEQFF
>NA|TRBJ2-7|NA|TRBV11-2
TGTGCCAGCAGCTTTAGCAGGGCTACCTACGAGCAGTACTTC
CASSFSRATYEQYF
>NA|TRBJ2-3|TRBD2|TRBV4-1
TGCGCCAGCAGCTTGGGACTAGCGGAACTCACAGATACGCAGTATTTT
CASSLGLAELTDTQYF
>NA|TRBJ2-7|NA|TRBV19
TGTGCCAGTAGCCCGGTGGGGGTTTCAGCGAACGAGCAGTACTTC
CASSPVGVSANEQYF
>NA|TRBJ1-1|TRBD1|TRBV7-8
TGTGCCAGCAGCTTAGTAAAGGGGGCGTGGGGCACTGAAGCTTTCTTT
CASSLVKGAWGTEAFF
>NA|TRBJ2-1|NA|TRBV5-4
TGTGCCAGCAACTCACAGGGATTCAACAATGAGCAGTTCTTC
CASNSQGFNNEQFF
>NA|TRBJ2-1|TRBD2|TRBV15
TGTGCCACCAGCACTACTAGCGGGAGTTACAATGAGCAGTTCTTC
CATSTTSGSYNEQFF
>NA|TRBJ1-2|TRBD1|TRBV19
TGTGCCAGTAGCTTGGACAGGGTGGATGGCTACACCTTC
CASSLDRVDGYTF
>NA|TRBJ2-5|NA|TRBV27
TGTGCCAGCAGCCCCAACCCCGGGAGCTTCCAAGAGACCCAGTACTTC
CASSPNPGSFQETQYF
>NA|TRBJ2-2|NA|TRBV7-9
TGTGCCAGCAGCTTAGAGGGAGGCGGGGAGCTGTTTTTT
CASSLEGGGELFF
>NA|TRBJ1-5|NA|TRBV7-6
TGTGCCAGCAGCTTAATGGGGGAAGGTCAGCCCCAGCATTTT
CASSLMGEGQPQHF
>NA|TRBJ1-1|TRBD1|TRBV28
TGTGCCAGCAGACCGGGACAGGCCCTGGGCAACACTGAAGCTTTCTTT
CASRPGQALGNTEAFF
>NA|TRBJ1-2|NA|TRBV21-1
TGTGCCAGCAGGGACAGGGGAGGAGCTGGCTACACCTTC
CASRDRGGAGYTF
>NA|TRBJ2-5|NA|TRBV7-9
TGTGCCAGCAGGATTGGGGTAGAGACCCAGTACTTC
CASRIGVETQYF